The source of this TCR beta chain is a study of cytomegalovirus exposure and HLA in healthy donors. Study-level background: From some 190 million T cells, an earlier analysis saw approximately 110 million unique TCR beta sequences.

The primer mix had 60 Vbeta and 13 Jbeta primers. The protocol was immunoSEQ multiplex PCR, while the TCRdb copy is restricted to in-frame clones and leaves out a portion. Of 160,000 or so clones listed, around 84% are singletons. With 3 bases removed from V and 1 base from J, the gap between germline ends came to 6 bases. The germline V gene encodes CDR1 GTSNPN and CDR2 SVGIG (reference sequence). The CDR3 covers 12 residues. Only a few counts were recorded for this clone. Its antigen is currently unknown. This CDR3 is also generated by other DNA sequences in the sample. The study, taken as a whole, reports: Among TCR sequences, most were rare, though some public TCRs appeared in many donors. Sequencing depth roughly uniform across donors was assumed in presence/absence analyses. Some TCR beta chains (approximately 180 of them) were listed as cytomegalovirus-associated.

The source is a male donor in good health and CMV-seropositive. The chain links TRBV30 to TRBJ1-1, with D maybe TRBD1 (5 bases). The specimen was PBMCs. The CDR3 DNA reads as TGTGCCTGGAGAAGGGGGAACACTGAAGCTTTCTTT. Translated, it gives CAWRRGNTEAFF.